This is a list of T cell receptor beta chains from one sample in a study of blood T cell repertoires in COVID-19. Sequencing was performed with immunoSEQ multiplex PCR; in TCRdb, only in-frame clones are kept and a portion is missing. The sample lists roughly 150,000 clones, 80% occurring once. The sequenced sample consisted of peripheral blood. The receptors were sampled from a woman aged 45-60 years with acute or convalescent COVID-19. Each CDR3 is given without its conserved first and last residue. Each record gives: V gene, CDR3 length, J gene, D gene, CDR3 protein. The D gene is left open where the match is weak.

V gene: TRBV19
CDR3 length: 13
J gene: TRBJ1-4
D gene: TRBD1
CDR3 protein: ASSLQGHAEEKLF

V gene: TRBV6-1
CDR3 length: 13
J gene: TRBJ1-5
D gene: .
CDR3 protein: ASSEATGYHQPQH

V gene: TRBV10-3
CDR3 length: 12
J gene: TRBJ2-7
D gene: TRBD1
CDR3 protein: AISSGTASYEQY

V gene: TRBV5-1
CDR3 length: 12
J gene: TRBJ1-1
D gene: .
CDR3 protein: ASSPGQREKKAF

V gene: TRBV6-6
CDR3 length: 9
J gene: TRBJ2-5
D gene: .
CDR3 protein: ASSFTSTQY

V gene: TRBV30
CDR3 length: 11
J gene: TRBJ2-7
D gene: .
CDR3 protein: AWSPAPGYEQY

V gene: TRBV24-1
CDR3 length: 9
J gene: TRBJ2-1
D gene: .
CDR3 protein: ATSTDNEQF

V gene: TRBV2
CDR3 length: 8
J gene: TRBJ1-2
D gene: .
CDR3 protein: AIESLGYT

V gene: TRBV3-1/TRBV3-2
CDR3 length: 12
J gene: TRBJ1-2
D gene: .
CDR3 protein: ASSQDSGSYGYT

V gene: TRBV7-7
CDR3 length: 13
J gene: TRBJ2-5
D gene: TRBD1
CDR3 protein: ASSLAGQGAGTQY

V gene: TRBV9
CDR3 length: 15
J gene: TRBJ1-6
D gene: .
CDR3 protein: ASSDPRGGYGISPLH

V gene: TRBV4-1
CDR3 length: 13
J gene: TRBJ1-1
D gene: .
CDR3 protein: ASSQERGLNTEAF

V gene: TRBV7-8
CDR3 length: 14
J gene: TRBJ1-3
D gene: TRBD1
CDR3 protein: ASSGRTGGGGNTIY

V gene: TRBV6-5
CDR3 length: 13
J gene: TRBJ1-1
D gene: .
CDR3 protein: ASSYSSTRNTEAF

V gene: TRBV6-1
CDR3 length: 12
J gene: TRBJ1-3
D gene: .
CDR3 protein: ASSYGAVGNTIY

V gene: TRBV11-1
CDR3 length: 12
J gene: TRBJ1-2
D gene: TRBD1
CDR3 protein: ASSPLDRGSGYT

V gene: TRBV6-5
CDR3 length: 12
J gene: TRBJ1-1
D gene: TRBD1
CDR3 protein: ASSYLGQGSEAF

V gene: TRBV7-2
CDR3 length: 14
J gene: TRBJ2-1
D gene: .
CDR3 protein: ASSLMGARGFGEQF

V gene: TRBV4-2
CDR3 length: 11
J gene: TRBJ2-7
D gene: .
CDR3 protein: ASSQGVEYEQY

V gene: TRBV9
CDR3 length: 10
J gene: TRBJ1-2
D gene: .
CDR3 protein: ASSPANYGYT

V gene: TRBV12-3/TRBV12-4
CDR3 length: 9
J gene: TRBJ2-1
D gene: .
CDR3 protein: ASSLSDEQF

V gene: TRBV2
CDR3 length: 13
J gene: TRBJ1-2
D gene: .
CDR3 protein: ASSEQGPQSGGYT

V gene: TRBV24-1
CDR3 length: 13
J gene: TRBJ2-5
D gene: TRBD1
CDR3 protein: ATSDSGQAQETQY

V gene: TRBV30
CDR3 length: 11
J gene: TRBJ1-4
D gene: .
CDR3 protein: AWSSGRGEKLF

V gene: TRBV27
CDR3 length: 11
J gene: TRBJ1-6
D gene: .
CDR3 protein: ASKRTADSPLH

V gene: TRBV27
CDR3 length: 15
J gene: TRBJ2-3
D gene: TRBD2
CDR3 protein: ASSLLAGGMSTDTQY

V gene: TRBV15
CDR3 length: 13
J gene: TRBJ1-2
D gene: .
CDR3 protein: ATSPGLLANYGYT

V gene: TRBV5-1
CDR3 length: 11
J gene: TRBJ2-7
D gene: .
CDR3 protein: ASSSTGSNEQY

V gene: TRBV6-5
CDR3 length: 12
J gene: TRBJ2-5
D gene: .
CDR3 protein: ASTLQEPKETQY

V gene: TRBV11-2
CDR3 length: 14
J gene: TRBJ2-3
D gene: TRBD2
CDR3 protein: ASSFVSGASPDTQY

V gene: TRBV14
CDR3 length: 14
J gene: TRBJ2-1
D gene: TRBD2
CDR3 protein: ASTDSGGASYNEQF

V gene: TRBV4-3
CDR3 length: 15
J gene: TRBJ2-7
D gene: .
CDR3 protein: ASSQVRGGVMGYEQY

V gene: TRBV30
CDR3 length: 12
J gene: TRBJ1-5
D gene: .
CDR3 protein: AWSVSGSNQPQH

V gene: TRBV19
CDR3 length: 15
J gene: TRBJ1-5
D gene: TRBD1
CDR3 protein: ASRTLTGTGSNQPQH

V gene: TRBV5-6
CDR3 length: 15
J gene: TRBJ1-6
D gene: TRBD1
CDR3 protein: ASSLFAGTGGNSPLH

V gene: TRBV30
CDR3 length: 11
J gene: TRBJ1-1
D gene: .
CDR3 protein: AWSVPGATEAF

V gene: TRBV9
CDR3 length: 15
J gene: TRBJ2-1
D gene: TRBD1
CDR3 protein: ASSAGIGDRGYNEQF

V gene: TRBV6-1
CDR3 length: 15
J gene: TRBJ2-1
D gene: TRBD1
CDR3 protein: ASSEAPGQGPYNEQF

V gene: TRBV19
CDR3 length: 16
J gene: TRBJ2-6
D gene: TRBD1
CDR3 protein: ASSTGTGPFSGANVLT

V gene: TRBV6-6
CDR3 length: 13
J gene: TRBJ2-7
D gene: .
CDR3 protein: ASSYSGRGVYEQY

V gene: TRBV7-2
CDR3 length: 14
J gene: TRBJ2-1
D gene: TRBD2
CDR3 protein: ASSLGGSGVYNEQF

V gene: TRBV19
CDR3 length: 10
J gene: TRBJ1-3
D gene: .
CDR3 protein: ASSSLGNTIY

V gene: TRBV6-6
CDR3 length: 12
J gene: TRBJ2-7
D gene: TRBD1
CDR3 protein: ASSYDRGQYEQY

V gene: TRBV7-7
CDR3 length: 13
J gene: TRBJ2-5
D gene: TRBD1
CDR3 protein: ASSLGTGAAETQY

V gene: TRBV27
CDR3 length: 12
J gene: TRBJ1-2
D gene: TRBD1
CDR3 protein: ASSAGTGGYGYT

V gene: TRBV5-1
CDR3 length: 11
J gene: TRBJ1-5
D gene: .
CDR3 protein: ASSLAGNQPQH

V gene: TRBV6-2/TRBV6-3
CDR3 length: 13
J gene: TRBJ2-1
D gene: TRBD1
CDR3 protein: ASSYRGTGVNEQF

V gene: TRBV29-1
CDR3 length: 11
J gene: TRBJ2-3
D gene: .
CDR3 protein: SVELPVTDTQY

V gene: TRBV12-3/TRBV12-4
CDR3 length: 11
J gene: TRBJ1-1
D gene: .
CDR3 protein: ASSLAEGTEAF

V gene: TRBV28
CDR3 length: 10
J gene: TRBJ1-4
D gene: .
CDR3 protein: ASRGDREKLF

V gene: TRBV18
CDR3 length: 12
J gene: TRBJ1-5
D gene: .
CDR3 protein: ASSSTESNQPQH

V gene: TRBV19
CDR3 length: 13
J gene: TRBJ1-3
D gene: .
CDR3 protein: ASDTPGKTSNTIY

V gene: TRBV6-5
CDR3 length: 12
J gene: TRBJ1-3
D gene: TRBD1
CDR3 protein: ASLPMYPGQVND

V gene: TRBV24-1
CDR3 length: 15
J gene: TRBJ2-2
D gene: .
CDR3 protein: ATSDPGSGTNTGELF

V gene: TRBV5-1
CDR3 length: 12
J gene: TRBJ1-5
D gene: TRBD1
CDR3 protein: ASSLGQGAQPQH

V gene: TRBV7-9
CDR3 length: 13
J gene: TRBJ2-1
D gene: .
CDR3 protein: ASSVTLDSNNEQF

V gene: TRBV28
CDR3 length: 14
J gene: TRBJ2-2
D gene: TRBD2
CDR3 protein: ASKVAGGPGFGELF

V gene: TRBV3-1/TRBV3-2
CDR3 length: 12
J gene: TRBJ1-2
D gene: .
CDR3 protein: ASSQDEQGRSYT